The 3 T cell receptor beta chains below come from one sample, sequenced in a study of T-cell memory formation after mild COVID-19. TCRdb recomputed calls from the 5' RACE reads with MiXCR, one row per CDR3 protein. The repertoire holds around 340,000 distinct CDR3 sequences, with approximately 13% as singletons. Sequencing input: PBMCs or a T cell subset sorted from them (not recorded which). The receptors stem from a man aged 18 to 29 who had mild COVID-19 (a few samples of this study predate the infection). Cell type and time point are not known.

CDR3 sequence (DNA): TGTGCCAGCAGTTCGGAGGCCTCGAACACTGAAGCTTTCTTT. It specifies CASSSEASNTEAFF. The rearrangement uses TRBV6-2 or TRBV6-3 and TRBJ1-1; unclear D gene. Per the germline V gene, CDR1 is MNHEY and CDR2 is SVGEGT. The CDR3 is 14 residues long. Trimming took 4 bases from V and 1 from J, leaving 10 bases between them.

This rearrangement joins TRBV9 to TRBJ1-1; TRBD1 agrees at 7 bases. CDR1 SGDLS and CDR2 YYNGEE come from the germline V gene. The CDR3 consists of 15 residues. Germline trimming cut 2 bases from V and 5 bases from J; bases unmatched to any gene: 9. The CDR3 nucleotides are TGTGCCAGCAGCGTGGGGAGTCCAGGGGGGACTGAAGCTTTCTTT. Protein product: CASSVGSPGGTEAFF.

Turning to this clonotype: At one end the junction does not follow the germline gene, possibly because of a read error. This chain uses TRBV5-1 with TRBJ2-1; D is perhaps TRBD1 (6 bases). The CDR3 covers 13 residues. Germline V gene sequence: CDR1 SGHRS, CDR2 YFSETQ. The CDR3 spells CASSGQGLNEKFF. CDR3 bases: TGCGCCAGCAGCGGCCAGGGGTTGAATGAGAAGTTCTTC.